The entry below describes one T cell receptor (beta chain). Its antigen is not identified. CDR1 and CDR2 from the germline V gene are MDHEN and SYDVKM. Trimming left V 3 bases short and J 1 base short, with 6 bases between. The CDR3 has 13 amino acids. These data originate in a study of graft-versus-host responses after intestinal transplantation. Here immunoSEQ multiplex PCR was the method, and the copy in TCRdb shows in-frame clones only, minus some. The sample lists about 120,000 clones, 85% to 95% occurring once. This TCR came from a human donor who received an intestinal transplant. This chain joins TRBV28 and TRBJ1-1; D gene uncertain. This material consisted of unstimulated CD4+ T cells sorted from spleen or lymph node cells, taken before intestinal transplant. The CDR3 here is CASSLDGNTEAFF. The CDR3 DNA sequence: TGTGCCAGCAGTTTGGACGGGAACACTGAAGCTTTCTTT.